Reported below is one T cell receptor beta chain. This clonotype was counted only a few times. Its antigen specificity is not known. Per-base qualities were not stored, and no clone one base away is much larger. These data belong to a study of post-analysis software for immune sequencing data (dated by TCRdb to between 2014 and 2017). For the wider study: Disease courses on record covered relapsing-remitting, secondary progressive and progressive-relapsing multiple sclerosis, though some patients had no subtype annotation. The patient repertoires were set against approximately 10 previously published healthy control repertoires from donors whose ages ranged from roughly 6 to 25 years. A subset of samples was prepared in parallel using single-end sample barcoding, then pooled and co-amplified after Illumina adapter ligation. The paper as a whole reports these results and caveats: The multiple sclerosis patient group was slightly younger than the control group. Direct clustering with F measure showed strong co-clustering of samples prepared in the same batch, prompting a batch-effect correction. Normalized Chao1 diversity was significantly lower in multiple sclerosis patients than controls, suggesting substantial peripheral T-cell clonal expansion. Significantly higher frequencies in patients than in controls were found for several TRBV segments, including TRBV5-6, TRBV5-1 and TRBV20-1.

TCR beta repertoires were profiled from peripheral blood of about a dozen young patients with multiple sclerosis to demonstrate the VDJtools post-analysis software. Multiple sclerosis patients were children and adolescents aged 6 to 15 years. From a lookup of the germline V gene, CDR1 and CDR2 are SGHRS and YFSETQ. Trimming removed 0 bases from V and 4 bases from J; the gene matches leave 3 bases unexplained. The CDR3 contains 14 residues, cysteine and phenylalanine counted. Only the CDR3 DNA stays, 42 bases, in frame from base 1. Library method: PCR. Reads for this sample came from an Illumina HiSeq 2500. To reduce PCR and sequencing biases, unique molecular identifiers were built into the TCR beta cDNA libraries. Every 1 to 10 million input T cells yielded roughly 500,000 cDNA molecules, meaning each molecule approximated one T cell. Patient libraries were prepared and sequenced with the same protocol used for the earlier healthy control dataset. Samples belonging to the same batch were prepared together, multiplexed and sequenced on a shared HiSeq lane. On the study's bioinformatics: Raw barcoded reads were processed with MIGEC, and single-read molecular identifier groups were discarded before consensus assembly and CDR3 extraction. VDJtools was used for post-analysis of the clonotype tables, with diversity normalized by down-sampling every dataset to the smallest sample size. In repertoire overlap clustering, CDR3 amino acid sequences, but not nucleotide sequences, were matched to correct batch-related cross-sample contamination. TCRdb trimmed public reads at Q25 via fastp, called clones via MiXCR and kept in-frame beta chains. Each entry is one CDR3 protein sequence, shown with its most common DNA and genes. TCRdb's processing, not the authors' own work, is the source of the V and J calls. For this sample there are around 440,000 distinct CDR3 sequences; roughly 45% appear just once. Around 10% of the sample comes from the top ten.

Sequenced material: blood. The sequence joins TRBV5-1 to TRBJ2-5, with 7 junctional bases fitting TRBD1. This clonotype was sampled from a girl aged 10-17 years with multiple sclerosis. The nucleotides are TGCGCCAGCAGCTTGGAGACAGGGTTAGAGACCCAGTACTTC. Its coded protein is CASSLETGLETQYF.